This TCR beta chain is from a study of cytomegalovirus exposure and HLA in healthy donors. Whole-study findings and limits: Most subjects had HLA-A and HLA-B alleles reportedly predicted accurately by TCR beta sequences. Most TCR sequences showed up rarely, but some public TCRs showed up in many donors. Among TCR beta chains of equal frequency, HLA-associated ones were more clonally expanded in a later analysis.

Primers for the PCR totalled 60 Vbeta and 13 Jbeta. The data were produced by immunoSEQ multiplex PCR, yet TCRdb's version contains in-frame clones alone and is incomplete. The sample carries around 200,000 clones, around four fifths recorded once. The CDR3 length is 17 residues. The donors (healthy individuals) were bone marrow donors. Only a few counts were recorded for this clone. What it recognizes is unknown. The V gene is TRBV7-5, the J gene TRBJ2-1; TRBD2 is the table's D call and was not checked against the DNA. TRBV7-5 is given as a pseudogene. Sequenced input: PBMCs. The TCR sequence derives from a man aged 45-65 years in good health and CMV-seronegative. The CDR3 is CVRSSRTSGNTYNEQFF. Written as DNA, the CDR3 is TGTGTCAGAAGCTCCCGGACTAGCGGGAACACCTACAATGAGCAGTTCTTC.